This TCR beta chain was captured by sequencing in a study of T-cell memory formation after mild COVID-19. About the research overall: The study found TCR clusters largely donor specific.

TCR alpha and TCR beta cDNA libraries with sample barcodes and UMIs came from 5'RACE using constant-segment primers. TCRdb called the 5' RACE reads again in MiXCR, with one record for every CDR3 protein. The table has roughly 510,000 distinct CDR3 sequences, roughly 17% seen once; the top ten hold less than 10%. There are a few counts of this clonotype. What it binds is unknown. Germline V gives CDR1 MNHEY, CDR2 SMNVEV (reference sequence). With 3 bases clipped from V and 2 bases from J, the junction kept 4 bases outside the gene matches. The CDR3 consists of 15 residues. Study-wide findings and caveats: The study detected some responding clones in pre-infection memory, suggesting cross-reactive memory joined.

This receptor was identified in an adult woman who had mild COVID-19 (a few samples of this study predate the infection). Cell type and time point are not known. Sequencing was performed on PBMCs or a T cell subset sorted from them (not recorded which). This chain connects TRBV27 to TRBJ1-2, with 9 bases aligning to TRBD1. CDR3 region: CASSFSGTGNYGYTF. The CDR3 coding sequence is TGTGCCAGCAGTTTCTCCGGGACAGGGAACTATGGCTACACCTTC.